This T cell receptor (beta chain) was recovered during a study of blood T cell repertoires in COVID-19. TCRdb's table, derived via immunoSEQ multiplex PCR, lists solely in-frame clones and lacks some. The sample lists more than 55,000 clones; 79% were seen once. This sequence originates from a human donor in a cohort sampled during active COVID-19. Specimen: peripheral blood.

The CDR3 DNA reads as TGTGCCAGTAGGTCCGGATGGGAGGGTCTTCAGCCCCAGCATTTT. Amino acid sequence: CASRSGWEGLQPQHF. The chain employs TRBV19 and TRBJ1-5, with D uncertain. The CDR3 totals 15 residues. Trimming took 6 bases from V and 6 from J, leaving 18 bases between them. Germline V lookup: CDR1 LNHDA, CDR2 SQIVND (reference sequence).